This T cell receptor beta chain was recovered during a study of early T cells in non-severe SARS-CoV-2 infection. The overall study: It was bulk RNA from unsorted whole blood that was sequenced, and the chains were unpaired. Study-level findings and limits: VDJdb-based annotation leaned toward anti-spike CD8 responses and missed private and CD4 specificities.

Germline V gene sequence: CDR1 DFQATT, CDR2 SNEGSKA (reference sequence). The CDR3 runs 9 residues. Trimming pared 3 bases from V and 6 bases from J, leaving 1 base between. Many counts were recorded for this clonotype. The antigen is unknown. The TCR library protocol attached unique molecular identifiers to the individual cDNA molecules. From the 5' RACE reads, TCRdb called clonotypes with MiXCR, one entry per CDR3 protein. The table includes around 48,000 distinct CDR3 sequences, less than 15% detected once. This sequence joins TRBV20-1 and TRBJ2-3; D is ambiguous. Specimen: whole blood. The sequence was obtained from an adult who was a healthcare worker with PCR-confirmed SARS-CoV-2 infection or an uninfected control (not recorded which). CDR3 DNA sequence: TGCAGTGCTAGGGATACGCAGTATTTT. It translates to CSARDTQYF.